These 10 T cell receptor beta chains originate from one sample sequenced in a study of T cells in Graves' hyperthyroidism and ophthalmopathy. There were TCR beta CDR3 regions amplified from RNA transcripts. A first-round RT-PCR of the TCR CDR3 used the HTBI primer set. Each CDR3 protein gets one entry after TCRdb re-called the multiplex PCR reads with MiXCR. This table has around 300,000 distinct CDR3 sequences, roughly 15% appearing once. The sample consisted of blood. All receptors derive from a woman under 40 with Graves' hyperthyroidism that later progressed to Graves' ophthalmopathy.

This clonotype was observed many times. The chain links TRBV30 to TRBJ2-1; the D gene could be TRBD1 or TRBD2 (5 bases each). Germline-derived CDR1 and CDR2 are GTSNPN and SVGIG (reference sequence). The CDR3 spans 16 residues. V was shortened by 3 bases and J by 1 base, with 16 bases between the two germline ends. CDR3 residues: CAWRSGMGRSYNEQFF. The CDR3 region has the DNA TGTGCCTGGAGATCAGGGATGGGGAGATCCTACAATGAGCAGTTCTTC.

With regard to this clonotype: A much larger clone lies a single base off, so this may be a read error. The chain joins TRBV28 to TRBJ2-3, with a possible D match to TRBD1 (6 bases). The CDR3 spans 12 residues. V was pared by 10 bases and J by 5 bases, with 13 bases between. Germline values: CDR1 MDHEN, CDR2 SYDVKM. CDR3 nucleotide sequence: TGTGCCACTCGACAGGCAATAGATACGCAGTATTTT. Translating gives CATRQAIDTQYF.

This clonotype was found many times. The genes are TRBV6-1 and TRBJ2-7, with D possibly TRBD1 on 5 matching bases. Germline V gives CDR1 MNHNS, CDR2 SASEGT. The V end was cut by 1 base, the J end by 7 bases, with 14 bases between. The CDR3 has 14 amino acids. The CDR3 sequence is CASSEVQGAREQYF. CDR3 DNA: TGTGCCAGCAGTGAAGTCCAGGGTGCGAGGGAGCAGTACTTC.

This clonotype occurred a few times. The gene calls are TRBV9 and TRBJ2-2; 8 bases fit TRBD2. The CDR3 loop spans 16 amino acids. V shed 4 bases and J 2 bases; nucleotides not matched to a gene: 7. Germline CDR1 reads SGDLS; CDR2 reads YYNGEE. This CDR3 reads CASSPRRGVNTGELFF. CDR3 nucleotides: TGTGCCAGCAGCCCCAGGCGGGGGGTTAACACCGGGGAGCTGTTTTTT.

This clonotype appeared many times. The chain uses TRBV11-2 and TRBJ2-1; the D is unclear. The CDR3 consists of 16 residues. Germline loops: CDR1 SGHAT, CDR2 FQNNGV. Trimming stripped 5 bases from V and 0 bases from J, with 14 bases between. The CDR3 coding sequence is TGTGCCAGCAGCCTCCTGAGCCCCCTCTCCTACAATGAGCAGTTCTTC. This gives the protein CASSLLSPLSYNEQFF.

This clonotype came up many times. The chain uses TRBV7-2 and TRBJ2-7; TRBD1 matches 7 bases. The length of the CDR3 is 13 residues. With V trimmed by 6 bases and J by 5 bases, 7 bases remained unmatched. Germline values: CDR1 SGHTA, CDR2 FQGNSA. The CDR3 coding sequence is TGTGCCAGCAGACCTGCTACAGGGGACGAGCAGTACTTC. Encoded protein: CASRPATGDEQYF.

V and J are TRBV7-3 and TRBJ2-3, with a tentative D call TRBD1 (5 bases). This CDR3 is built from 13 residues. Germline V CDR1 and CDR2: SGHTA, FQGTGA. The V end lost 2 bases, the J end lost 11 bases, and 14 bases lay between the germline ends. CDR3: CASSLRTSSEQYF. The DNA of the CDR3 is TGTGCCAGCAGCTTACGGACATCTTCGGAGCAGTATTTT. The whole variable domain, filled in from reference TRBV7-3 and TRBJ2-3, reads GAGVSQTPSNKVTEKGKYVELRCDPISGHTALYWYRQSLGQGPEFLIYFQGTGAADDSGLPNDRFFAVRPEGSVSTLKIQRTERGDSAVYLCASSLRTSSEQYFGPGTRLTVL.

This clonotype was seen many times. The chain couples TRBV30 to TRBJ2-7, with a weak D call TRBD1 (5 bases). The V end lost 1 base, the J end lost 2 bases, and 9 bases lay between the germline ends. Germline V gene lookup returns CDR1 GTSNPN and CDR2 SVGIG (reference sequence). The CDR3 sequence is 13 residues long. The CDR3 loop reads CAWSGGAPYEQYF. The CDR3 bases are TGTGCCTGGAGTGGTGGGGCCCCCTACGAGCAGTACTTC.

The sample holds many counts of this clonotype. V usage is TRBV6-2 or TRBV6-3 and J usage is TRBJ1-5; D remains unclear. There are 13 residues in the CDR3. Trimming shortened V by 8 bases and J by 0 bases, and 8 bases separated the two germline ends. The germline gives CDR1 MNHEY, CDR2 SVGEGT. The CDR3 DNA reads TGTGCCAGCGGGGTCCATAGCAATCAGCCCCAGCATTTT. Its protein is CASGVHSNQPQHF.

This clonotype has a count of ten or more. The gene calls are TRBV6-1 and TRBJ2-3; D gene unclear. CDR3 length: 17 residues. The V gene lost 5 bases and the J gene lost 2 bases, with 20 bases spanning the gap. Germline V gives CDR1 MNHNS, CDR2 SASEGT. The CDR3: CASSSRLGSPITDTQYF. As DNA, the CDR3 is TGTGCCAGCAGTTCCCGTCTAGGCAGCCCTATCACAGATACGCAGTATTTT.